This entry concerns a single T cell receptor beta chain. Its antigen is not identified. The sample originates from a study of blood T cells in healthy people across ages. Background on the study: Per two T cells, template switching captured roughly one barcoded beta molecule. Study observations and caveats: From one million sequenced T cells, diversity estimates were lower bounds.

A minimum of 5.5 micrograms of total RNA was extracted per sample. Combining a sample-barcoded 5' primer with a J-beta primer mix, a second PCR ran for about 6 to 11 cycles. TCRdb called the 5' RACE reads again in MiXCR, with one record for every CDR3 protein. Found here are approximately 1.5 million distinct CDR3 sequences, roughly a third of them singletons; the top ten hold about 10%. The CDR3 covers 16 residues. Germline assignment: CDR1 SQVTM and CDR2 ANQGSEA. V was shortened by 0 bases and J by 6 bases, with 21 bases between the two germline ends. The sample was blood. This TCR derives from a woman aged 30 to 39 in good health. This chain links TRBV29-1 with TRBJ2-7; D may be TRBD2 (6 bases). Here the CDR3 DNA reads TGCAGCGTTGAAGAAGGAGGGGCCGGTCCTAGACGCGAGCAGTACTTC. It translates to CSVEEGGAGPRREQYF.